This TCR beta chain was obtained from a study of T-cell memory formation after mild COVID-19. Whole-study context: TCR clusters were mostly donor specific. Study-level findings and limits: A subset of responding clones appeared in pre-infection memory, suggesting cross-reactive memory joined.

For this clonotype: Antigen specificity is unknown.

TCRdb ran MiXCR on the 5' RACE reads and lists one entry per CDR3 protein. The table has roughly 160,000 distinct CDR3 sequences, 9.5% to 13% seen once; the top ten hold 3.5% to 4.5%. Sequencing was done on a sample of PBMCs or a T cell subset sorted from them (not recorded which). The sequence was collected from a young man who had mild COVID-19 (a few samples of this study predate the infection). Cell type and time point are not known.

The CDR3 DNA sequence: TGTGCCAGCACCCTCCAGGGGGGCTATGGCTACACCTTC. It yields the protein CASTLQGGYGYTF. The rearrangement joins TRBV5-5 to TRBJ1-2; 7 nucleotides agree with TRBD1. The CDR3 length is 13 residues. The V and J ends lost 6 bases and 4 bases, in that order; junction bases with no gene match: 6. Germline assignment: CDR1 SGHKS and CDR2 YYEKEE (reference sequence).